Sequencing of this T cell receptor (beta chain) was carried out in a study of blood T cells in healthy people across ages. PCR was performed a second time for about 7 to 11 cycles using a sample-barcoded 5' primer and a J-beta primer mix. MiXCR was run by TCRdb on the 5' RACE reads, yielding one entry per CDR3 protein. The table includes 800,000 to 950,000 distinct CDR3 sequences, 45% to 50% detected once. V dropped 4 bases and J dropped 2 bases, with 18 bases sitting between them. Germline V gene sequence: CDR1 SEHNR, CDR2 FQNEAQ (reference sequence). The CDR3 runs 16 residues. The genes are TRBV7-9 and TRBJ2-7, with D perhaps TRBD1 or TRBD2 (5 bases each). This receptor was obtained from a man in his thirties or forties in good health. Specimen: blood. The CDR3 bases are TGTGCCAGCAGCTCCTTACTAGACCCGGGGCCCTACGAGCAGTACTTC. Protein sequence: CASSSLLDPGPYEQYF.